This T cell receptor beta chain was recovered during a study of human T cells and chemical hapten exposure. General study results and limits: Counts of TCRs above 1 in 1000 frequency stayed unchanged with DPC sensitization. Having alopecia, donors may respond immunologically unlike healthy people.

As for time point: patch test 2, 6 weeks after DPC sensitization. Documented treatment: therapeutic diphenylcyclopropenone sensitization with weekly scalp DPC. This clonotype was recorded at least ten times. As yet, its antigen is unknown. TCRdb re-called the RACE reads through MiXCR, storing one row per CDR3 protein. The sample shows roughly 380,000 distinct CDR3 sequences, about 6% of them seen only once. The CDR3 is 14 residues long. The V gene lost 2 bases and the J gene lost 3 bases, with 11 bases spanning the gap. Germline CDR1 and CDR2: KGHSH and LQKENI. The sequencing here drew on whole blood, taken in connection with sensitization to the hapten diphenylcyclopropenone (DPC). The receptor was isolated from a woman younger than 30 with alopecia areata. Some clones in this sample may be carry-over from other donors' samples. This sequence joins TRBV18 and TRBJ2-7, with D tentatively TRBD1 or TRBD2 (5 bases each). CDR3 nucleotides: TGTGCCAGCTCACCATACGAGGGGAACTACGAGCAGTACTTC. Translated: CASSPYEGNYEQYF. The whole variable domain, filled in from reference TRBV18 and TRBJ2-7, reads NAGVMQNPRHLVRRRGQEARLRCSPMKGHSHVYWYRQLPEEGLKFMVYLQKENIIDESGMPKERFSAEFPKEGPSILRIQQVVRGDSAAYFCASSPYEGNYEQYFGPGTRLTVT.